One and the same sample provided the 4 T cell receptor beta chains below, sequenced in a study of blood T cell repertoires in COVID-19. The assay was immunoSEQ multiplex PCR, and TCRdb's table has in-frame clones only and misses some. The sample gives about 87,000 clones, over 80% of which show up once; 8.5% to 14% is in the top ten. Material: peripheral blood. These receptors were obtained from a man older than 75 with acute or convalescent COVID-19.

CDR3: CASSVETATQETQYF. The CDR3 DNA is TGTGCCAGCAGCGTAGAGACAGCAACTCAAGAGACCCAGTACTTC. The V gene is TRBV9, the J gene TRBJ2-5, with a weak D call TRBD1 (5 bases). Trimming cost V 0 bases and J 2 bases, with 11 bases left between them. Germline CDR1 and CDR2: SGDLS and YYNGEE. The CDR3 runs to 15 residues.

The gene calls are TRBV10-3 and TRBJ1-5; the D gene is possibly TRBD1 (6 bases). Germline V gene sequence: CDR1 ENHRY, CDR2 SYGVKD. The CDR3 loop spans 15 amino acids. V lost 0 bases to trimming and J lost 3 bases, with 9 bases between them. The CDR3 region has the DNA TGTGCCATCAGTGAGTCGGGGGGGCCCAATCAGCCCCAGCATTTT. Protein sequence: CAISESGGPNQPQHF.

This chain uses TRBV28 with TRBJ2-7; no reliable D call. Germline loops: CDR1 MDHEN, CDR2 SYDVKM. Trimming left V 1 base short and J 2 bases short, with 9 bases between. This CDR3 comprises 14 residues. CDR3 protein: CASSLYQITYEQYF. Here the CDR3 DNA reads TGTGCCAGCAGTTTATATCAGATCACCTACGAGCAGTACTTC.

The chain couples TRBV2 to TRBJ2-7, with D possibly being TRBD1 (7 bases). Trimming took 8 bases from V and 2 from J, leaving 16 bases between them. CDR3 length equals 14 residues. Germline V lookup: CDR1 SNHLY, CDR2 FYNNEI. This CDR3 is CASGRQGGAYEQYF. CDR3 DNA sequence: TGTGCCAGCGGGAGACAGGGAGGCGCCTACGAGCAGTACTTC.